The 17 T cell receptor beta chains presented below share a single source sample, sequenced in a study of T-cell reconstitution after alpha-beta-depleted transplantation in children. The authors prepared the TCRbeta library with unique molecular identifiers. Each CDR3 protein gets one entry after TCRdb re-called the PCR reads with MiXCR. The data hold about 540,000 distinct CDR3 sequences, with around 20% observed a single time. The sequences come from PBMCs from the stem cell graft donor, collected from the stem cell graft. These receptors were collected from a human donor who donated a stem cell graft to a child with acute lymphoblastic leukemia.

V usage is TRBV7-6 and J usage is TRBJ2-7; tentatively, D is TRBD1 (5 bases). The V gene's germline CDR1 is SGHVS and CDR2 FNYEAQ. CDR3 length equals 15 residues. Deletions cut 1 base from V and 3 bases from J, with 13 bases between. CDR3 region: CASSLEPRARYEQYF. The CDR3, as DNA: TGTGCCAGCAGCTTAGAACCCAGGGCACGCTACGAGCAGTACTTC.

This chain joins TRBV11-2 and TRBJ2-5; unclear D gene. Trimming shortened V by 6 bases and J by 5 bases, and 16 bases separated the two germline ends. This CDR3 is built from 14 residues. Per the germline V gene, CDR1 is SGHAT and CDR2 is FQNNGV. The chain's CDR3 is CASSLGPERETQYF. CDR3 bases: TGTGCCAGCAGTCTAGGGCCCGAACGGGAGACCCAGTACTTC.

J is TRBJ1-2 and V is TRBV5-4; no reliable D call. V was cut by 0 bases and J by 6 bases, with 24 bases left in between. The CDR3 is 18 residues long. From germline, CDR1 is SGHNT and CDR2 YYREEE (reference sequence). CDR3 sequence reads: CASSLDAGVRGSYNGYTF. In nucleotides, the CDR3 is TGTGCCAGCAGCTTGGATGCGGGTGTCCGTGGCAGTTATAATGGCTACACCTTC.

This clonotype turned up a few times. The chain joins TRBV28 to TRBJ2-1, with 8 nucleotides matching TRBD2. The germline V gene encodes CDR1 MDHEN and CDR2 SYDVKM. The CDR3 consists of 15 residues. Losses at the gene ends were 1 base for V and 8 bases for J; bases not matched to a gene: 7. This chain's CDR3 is CASSLYASGSDEQFF. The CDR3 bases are TGTGCCAGCAGTTTATATGCCAGCGGGAGTGATGAGCAGTTCTTC.

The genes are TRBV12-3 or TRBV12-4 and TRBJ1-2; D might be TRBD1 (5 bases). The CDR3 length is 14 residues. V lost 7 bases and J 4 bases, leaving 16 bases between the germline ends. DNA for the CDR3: TGTGCCAGCAACCTTAGGGGTGACGCCTATGGCTACACCTTC. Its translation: CASNLRGDAYGYTF.

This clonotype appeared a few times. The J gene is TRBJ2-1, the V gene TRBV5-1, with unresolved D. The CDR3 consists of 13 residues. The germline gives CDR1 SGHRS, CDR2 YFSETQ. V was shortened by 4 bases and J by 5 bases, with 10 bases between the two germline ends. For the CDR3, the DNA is TGCGCCAGCAGCCACCTCTCTGACAATGAGCAGTTCTTC. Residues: CASSHLSDNEQFF. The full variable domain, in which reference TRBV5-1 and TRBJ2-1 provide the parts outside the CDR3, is KAGVTQTPRYLIKTRGQQVTLSCSPISGHRSVSWYQQTPGQGLQFLFEYFSETQRNKGNFPGRFSGRQFSNSRSEMNVSTLELGDSALYLCASSHLSDNEQFFGPGTRLTVL.

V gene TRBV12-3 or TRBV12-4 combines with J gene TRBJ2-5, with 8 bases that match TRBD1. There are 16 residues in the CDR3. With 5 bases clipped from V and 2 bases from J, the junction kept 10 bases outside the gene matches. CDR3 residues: CASSPDRGRGQETQYF. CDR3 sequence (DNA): TGTGCCAGCAGTCCCGACAGGGGAAGGGGTCAAGAGACCCAGTACTTC.

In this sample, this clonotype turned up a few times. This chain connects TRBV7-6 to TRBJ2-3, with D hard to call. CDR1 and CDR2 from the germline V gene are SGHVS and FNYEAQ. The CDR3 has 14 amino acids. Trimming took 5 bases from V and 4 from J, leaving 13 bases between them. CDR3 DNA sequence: TGTGCCAGCAGCCCTTCCTGGGGTCCAGATACGCAGTATTTT. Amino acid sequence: CASSPSWGPDTQYF.

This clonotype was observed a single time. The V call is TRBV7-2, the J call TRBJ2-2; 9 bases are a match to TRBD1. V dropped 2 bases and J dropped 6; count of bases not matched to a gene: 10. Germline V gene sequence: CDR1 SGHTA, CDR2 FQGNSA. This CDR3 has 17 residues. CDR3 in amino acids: CASSLKQGALIPGELFF. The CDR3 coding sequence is TGTGCCAGCAGCTTAAAACAGGGGGCGCTTATTCCCGGGGAGCTGTTTTTT.

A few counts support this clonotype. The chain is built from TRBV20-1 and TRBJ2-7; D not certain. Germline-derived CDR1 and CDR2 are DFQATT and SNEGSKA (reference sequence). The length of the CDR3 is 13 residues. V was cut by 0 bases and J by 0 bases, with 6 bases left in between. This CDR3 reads CSARDKVSYEQYF. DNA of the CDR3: TGCAGTGCTAGAGATAAAGTCTCCTACGAGCAGTACTTC.

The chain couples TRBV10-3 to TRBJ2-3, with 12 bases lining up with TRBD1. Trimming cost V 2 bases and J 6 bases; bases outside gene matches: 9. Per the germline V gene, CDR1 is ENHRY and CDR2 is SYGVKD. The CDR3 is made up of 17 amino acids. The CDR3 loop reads CAISEAPGQGARDTQYF. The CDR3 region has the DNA TGTGCCATCAGTGAGGCCCCGGGACAGGGGGCGCGGGATACGCAGTATTTT.

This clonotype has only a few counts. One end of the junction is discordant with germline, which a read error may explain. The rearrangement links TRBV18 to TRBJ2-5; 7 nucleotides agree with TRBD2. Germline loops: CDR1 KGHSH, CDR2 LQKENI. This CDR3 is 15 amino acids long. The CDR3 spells CPSSPRRSGQETQYF. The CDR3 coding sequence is TGTCCCAGCTCACCCCGGCGTAGCGGGCAAGAGACCCAGTACTTC.

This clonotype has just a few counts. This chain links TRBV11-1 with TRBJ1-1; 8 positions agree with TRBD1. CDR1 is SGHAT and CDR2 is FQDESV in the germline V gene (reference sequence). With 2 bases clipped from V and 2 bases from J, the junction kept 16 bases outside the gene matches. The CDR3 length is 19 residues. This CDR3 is CASSLSGAGGGPANTEAFF. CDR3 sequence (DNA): TGTGCCAGCAGCTTATCTGGAGCAGGGGGCGGCCCTGCCAACACTGAAGCTTTCTTT.

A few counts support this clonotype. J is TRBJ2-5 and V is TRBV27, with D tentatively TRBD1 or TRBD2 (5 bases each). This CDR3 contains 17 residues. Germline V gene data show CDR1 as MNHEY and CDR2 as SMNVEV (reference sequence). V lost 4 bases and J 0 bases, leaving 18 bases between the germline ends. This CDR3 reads CASSSLGVRAYQETQYF. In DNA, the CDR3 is TGTGCCAGCAGTTCACTAGGGGTTCGGGCTTACCAAGAGACCCAGTACTTC.

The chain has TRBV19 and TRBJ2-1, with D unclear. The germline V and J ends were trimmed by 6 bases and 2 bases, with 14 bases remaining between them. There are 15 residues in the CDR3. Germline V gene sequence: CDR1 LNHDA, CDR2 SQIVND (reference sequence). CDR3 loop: CASSMATGTYNEQFF. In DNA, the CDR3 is TGTGCCAGTAGCATGGCAACTGGAACCTACAATGAGCAGTTCTTC.

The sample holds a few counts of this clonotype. CDR3 in amino acids: CASCSTGTPETSSYEQYF. The DNA for the CDR3 is TGTGCCAGCTGTTCTACCGGGACACCTGAAACTAGCTCCTACGAGCAGTACTTC. The chain recombines TRBV3-1 with TRBJ2-7; a possible D gene is TRBD1 (6 bases). This CDR3 is built from 18 residues. Between the trimmed V and J ends, which lost 8 bases and 0 bases, there was a span of 26 bases. Germline CDR1 is LGHDT and CDR2 is YNNKEL (reference sequence).

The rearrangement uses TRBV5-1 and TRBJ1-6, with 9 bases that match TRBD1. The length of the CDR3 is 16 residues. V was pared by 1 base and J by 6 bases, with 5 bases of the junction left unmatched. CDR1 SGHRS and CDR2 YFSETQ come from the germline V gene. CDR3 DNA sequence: TGCGCCAGCAGCTTGTTTGGGACAGGGAGTAATTCACCCCTCCACTTT. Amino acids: CASSLFGTGSNSPLHF.